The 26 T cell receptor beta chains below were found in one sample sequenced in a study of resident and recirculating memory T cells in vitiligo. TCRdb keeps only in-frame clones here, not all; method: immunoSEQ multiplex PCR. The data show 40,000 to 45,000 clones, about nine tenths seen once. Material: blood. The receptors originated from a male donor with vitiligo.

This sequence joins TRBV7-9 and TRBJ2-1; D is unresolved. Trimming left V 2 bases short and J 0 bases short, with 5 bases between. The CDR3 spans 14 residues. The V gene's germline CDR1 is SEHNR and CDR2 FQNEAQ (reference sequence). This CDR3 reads CASSLHSSYNEQFF. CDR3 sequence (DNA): TGTGCCAGCAGCTTACACAGCTCCTACAATGAGCAGTTCTTC.

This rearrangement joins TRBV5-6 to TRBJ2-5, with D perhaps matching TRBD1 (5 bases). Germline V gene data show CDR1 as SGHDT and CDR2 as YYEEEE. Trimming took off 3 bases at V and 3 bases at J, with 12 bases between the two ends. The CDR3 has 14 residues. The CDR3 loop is CASSSGPLKETQYF. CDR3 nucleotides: TGTGCCAGCAGCTCAGGGCCACTGAAAGAGACCCAGTACTTC.

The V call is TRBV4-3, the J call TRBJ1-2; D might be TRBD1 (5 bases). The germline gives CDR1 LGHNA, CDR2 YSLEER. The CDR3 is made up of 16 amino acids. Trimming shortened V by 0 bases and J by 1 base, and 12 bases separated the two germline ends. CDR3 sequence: CASSQDGGGFNYGYTF. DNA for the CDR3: TGCGCCAGCAGCCAAGACGGCGGGGGTTTTAACTATGGCTACACCTTC.

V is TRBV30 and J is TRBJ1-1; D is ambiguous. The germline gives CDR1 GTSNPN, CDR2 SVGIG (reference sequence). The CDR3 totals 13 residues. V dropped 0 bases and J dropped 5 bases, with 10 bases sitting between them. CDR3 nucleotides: TGTGCCTGGAGTGTACTGGGCTGGACTGAAGCTTTCTTT. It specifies CAWSVLGWTEAFF. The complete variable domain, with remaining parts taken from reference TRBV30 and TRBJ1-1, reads SQTIHQWPATLVQPVGSPLSLECTVEGTSNPNLYWYRQAAGRGLQLLFYSVGIGQISSEVPQNLSASRPQDRQFILSSKKLLLSDSGFYLCAWSVLGWTEAFFGQGTRLTVV.

The CDR3, as DNA: TGTGCCAGCAGCCTATTTGGACAGTCCGGCTACACCTTC. Translation: CASSLFGQSGYTF. V is TRBV7-2 and J is TRBJ1-2, with a tentative D call TRBD1 (6 bases). The CDR3 loop spans 13 amino acids. Germline V gene sequence: CDR1 SGHTA, CDR2 FQGNSA. V gave up 5 bases and J gave up 8 bases, with 15 bases separating them.

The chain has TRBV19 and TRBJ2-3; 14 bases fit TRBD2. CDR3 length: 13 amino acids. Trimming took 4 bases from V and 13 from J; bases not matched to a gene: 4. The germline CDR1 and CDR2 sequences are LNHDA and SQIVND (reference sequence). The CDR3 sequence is CASSTGLAGVEYF. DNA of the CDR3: TGTGCCAGTAGTACGGGACTAGCGGGGGTTGAGTATTTT.

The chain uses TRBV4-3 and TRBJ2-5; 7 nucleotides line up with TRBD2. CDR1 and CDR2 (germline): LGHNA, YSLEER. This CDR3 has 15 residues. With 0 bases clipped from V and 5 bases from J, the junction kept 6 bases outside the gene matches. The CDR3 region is CASSQEAGVPETQYF. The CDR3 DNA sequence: TGCGCCAGCAGCCAAGAGGCGGGGGTTCCGGAGACCCAGTACTTC.

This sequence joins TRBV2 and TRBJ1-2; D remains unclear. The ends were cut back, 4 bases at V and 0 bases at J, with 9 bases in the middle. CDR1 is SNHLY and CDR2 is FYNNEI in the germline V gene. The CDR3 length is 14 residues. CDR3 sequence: CASSAGRSNYGYTF. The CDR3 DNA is TGTGCCAGCAGTGCTGGGAGGTCTAACTATGGCTACACCTTC.

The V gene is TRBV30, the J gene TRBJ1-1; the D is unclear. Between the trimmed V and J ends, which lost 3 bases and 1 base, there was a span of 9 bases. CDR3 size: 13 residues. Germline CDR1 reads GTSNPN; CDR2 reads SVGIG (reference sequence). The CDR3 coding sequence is TGTGCCTGGAGCTCGGCGGGGAACACTGAAGCTTTCTTT. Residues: CAWSSAGNTEAFF.

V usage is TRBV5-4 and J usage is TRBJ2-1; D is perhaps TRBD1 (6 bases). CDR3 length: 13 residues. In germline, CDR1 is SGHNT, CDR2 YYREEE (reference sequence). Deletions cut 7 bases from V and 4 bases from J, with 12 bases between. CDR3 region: CASRRDTYNEQFF. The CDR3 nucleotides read TGTGCCAGCCGAAGGGACACATACAATGAGCAGTTCTTC.

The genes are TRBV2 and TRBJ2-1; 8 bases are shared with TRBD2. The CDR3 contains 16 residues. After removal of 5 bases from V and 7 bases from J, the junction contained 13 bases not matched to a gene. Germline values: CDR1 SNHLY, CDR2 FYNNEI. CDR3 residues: CASSYLGSGGDNEQFF. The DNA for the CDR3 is TGTGCCAGCAGTTACTTGGGAAGCGGGGGTGATAATGAGCAGTTCTTC.

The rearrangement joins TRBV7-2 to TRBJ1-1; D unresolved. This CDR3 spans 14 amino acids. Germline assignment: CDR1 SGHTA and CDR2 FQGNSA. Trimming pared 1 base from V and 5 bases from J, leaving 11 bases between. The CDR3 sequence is CASSLVLGRTEAFF. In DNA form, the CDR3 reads TGTGCCAGCAGCTTAGTTTTAGGGAGGACTGAAGCTTTCTTT.

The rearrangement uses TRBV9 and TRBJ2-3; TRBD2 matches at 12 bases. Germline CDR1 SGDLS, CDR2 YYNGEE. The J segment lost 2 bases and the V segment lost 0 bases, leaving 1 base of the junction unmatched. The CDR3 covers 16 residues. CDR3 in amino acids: CASSVASGGDTDTQYF. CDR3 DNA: TGTGCCAGCAGCGTAGCTAGCGGGGGGGACACAGATACGCAGTATTTT.

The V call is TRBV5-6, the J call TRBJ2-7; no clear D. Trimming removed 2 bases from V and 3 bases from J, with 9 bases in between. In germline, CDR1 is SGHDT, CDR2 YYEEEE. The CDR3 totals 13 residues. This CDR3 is CASSLASVYEQYF. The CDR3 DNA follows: TGTGCCAGCAGCTTAGCGTCAGTCTACGAGCAGTACTTC.

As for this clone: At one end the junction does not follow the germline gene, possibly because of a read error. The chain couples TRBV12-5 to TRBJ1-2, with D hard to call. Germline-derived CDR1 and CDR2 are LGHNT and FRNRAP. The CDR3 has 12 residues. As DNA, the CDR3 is TGTGCTAGTGCTTTGACGGACTATGGCTACACCTTC. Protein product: CASALTDYGYTF. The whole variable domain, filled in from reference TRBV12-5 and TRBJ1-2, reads DARVTQTPRHKVTEMGQEVTMRCQPILGHNTVFWYRQTMMQGLELLAYFRNRAPLDDSGMPKDRFSAEMPDATLATLKIQPSEPRDSAVYFCASALTDYGYTFGSGTRLTVV.

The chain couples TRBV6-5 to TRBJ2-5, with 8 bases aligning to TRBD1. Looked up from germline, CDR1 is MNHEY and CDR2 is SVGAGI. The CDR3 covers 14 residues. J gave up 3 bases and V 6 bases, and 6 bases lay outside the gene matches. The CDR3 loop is CASSDRGFKETQYF. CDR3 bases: TGTGCCAGCAGCGACAGGGGTTTCAAAGAGACCCAGTACTTC.

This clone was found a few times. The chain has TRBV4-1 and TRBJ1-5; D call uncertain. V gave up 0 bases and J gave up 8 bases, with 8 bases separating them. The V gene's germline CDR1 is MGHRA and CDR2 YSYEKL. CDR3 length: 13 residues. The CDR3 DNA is TGCGCCAGCAGCCAAGATTTCGACAAGCCCCAGCATTTT. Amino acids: CASSQDFDKPQHF.

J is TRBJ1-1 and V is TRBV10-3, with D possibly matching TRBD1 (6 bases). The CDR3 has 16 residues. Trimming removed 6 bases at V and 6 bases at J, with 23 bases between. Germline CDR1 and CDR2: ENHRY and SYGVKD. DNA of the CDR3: TGTGCCATCAGCTCCCCCCTAGCAGGGGTAAAGTCTGAAGCTTTCTTT. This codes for CAISSPLAGVKSEAFF.

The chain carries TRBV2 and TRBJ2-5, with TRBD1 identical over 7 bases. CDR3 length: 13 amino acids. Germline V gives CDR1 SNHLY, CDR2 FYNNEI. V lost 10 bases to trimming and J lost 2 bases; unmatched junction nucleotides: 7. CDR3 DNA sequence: TGTGCCACCCGTCGGGACAGACAAGAGACCCAGTACTTC. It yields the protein CATRRDRQETQYF.

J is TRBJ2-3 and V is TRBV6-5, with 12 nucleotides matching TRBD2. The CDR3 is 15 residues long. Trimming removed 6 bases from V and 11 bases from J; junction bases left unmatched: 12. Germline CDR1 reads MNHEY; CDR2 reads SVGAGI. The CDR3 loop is CASRLLAGGPRGQYF. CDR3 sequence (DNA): TGTGCCAGCAGACTACTAGCGGGGGGACCCCGTGGGCAGTATTTT.

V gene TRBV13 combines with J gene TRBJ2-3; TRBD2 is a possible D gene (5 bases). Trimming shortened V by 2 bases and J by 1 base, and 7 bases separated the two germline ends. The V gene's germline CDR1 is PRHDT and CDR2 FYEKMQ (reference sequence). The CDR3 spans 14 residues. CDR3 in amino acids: CASSLPGGTDTQYF. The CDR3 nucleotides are TGTGCCAGCAGCTTACCCGGGGGCACAGATACGCAGTATTTT.

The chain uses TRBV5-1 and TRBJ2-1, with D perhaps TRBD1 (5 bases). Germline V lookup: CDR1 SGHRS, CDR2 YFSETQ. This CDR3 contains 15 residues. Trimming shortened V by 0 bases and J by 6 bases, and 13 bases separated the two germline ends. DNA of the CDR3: TGCGCCAGCAGCTTGGATTTGCGGCAGGGCAATGAGCAGTTCTTC. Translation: CASSLDLRQGNEQFF. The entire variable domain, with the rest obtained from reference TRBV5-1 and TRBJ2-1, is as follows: KAGVTQTPRYLIKTRGQQVTLSCSPISGHRSVSWYQQTPGQGLQFLFEYFSETQRNKGNFPGRFSGRQFSNSRSEMNVSTLELGDSALYLCASSLDLRQGNEQFFGPGTRLTVL.

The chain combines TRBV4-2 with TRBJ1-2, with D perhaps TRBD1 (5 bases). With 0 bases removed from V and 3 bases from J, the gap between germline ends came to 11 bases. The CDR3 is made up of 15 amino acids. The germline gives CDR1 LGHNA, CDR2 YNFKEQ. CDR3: CASSQDKGAHYGYTF. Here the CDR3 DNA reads TGTGCCAGCAGCCAAGATAAAGGGGCCCACTATGGCTACACCTTC.

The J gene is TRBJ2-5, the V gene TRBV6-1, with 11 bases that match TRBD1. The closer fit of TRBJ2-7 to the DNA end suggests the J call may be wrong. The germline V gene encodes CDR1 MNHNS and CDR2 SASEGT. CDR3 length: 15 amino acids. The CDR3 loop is CASSERGQGASEQYF. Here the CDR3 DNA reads TGTGCCAGCAGTGAAAGAGGACAGGGGGCGAGCGAGCAGTACTTC.

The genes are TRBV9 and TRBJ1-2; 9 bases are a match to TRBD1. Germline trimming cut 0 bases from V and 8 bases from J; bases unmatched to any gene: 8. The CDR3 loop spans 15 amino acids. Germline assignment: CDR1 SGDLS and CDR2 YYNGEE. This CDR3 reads CASSVVSQGARGYTF. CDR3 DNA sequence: TGTGCCAGCAGCGTAGTATCACAGGGGGCGCGCGGCTACACCTTC.

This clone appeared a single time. Here the CDR3 reads CASNSLESSYNEQFF. The CDR3 DNA reads TGCGCCAGCAACTCCCTCGAAAGCTCCTACAATGAGCAGTTCTTC. This chain links TRBV5-1 with TRBJ2-1; D uncertain. V was clipped by 6 bases and J by 0 bases, with 13 bases between them. The CDR3 totals 15 residues. From germline, CDR1 is SGHRS and CDR2 YFSETQ.